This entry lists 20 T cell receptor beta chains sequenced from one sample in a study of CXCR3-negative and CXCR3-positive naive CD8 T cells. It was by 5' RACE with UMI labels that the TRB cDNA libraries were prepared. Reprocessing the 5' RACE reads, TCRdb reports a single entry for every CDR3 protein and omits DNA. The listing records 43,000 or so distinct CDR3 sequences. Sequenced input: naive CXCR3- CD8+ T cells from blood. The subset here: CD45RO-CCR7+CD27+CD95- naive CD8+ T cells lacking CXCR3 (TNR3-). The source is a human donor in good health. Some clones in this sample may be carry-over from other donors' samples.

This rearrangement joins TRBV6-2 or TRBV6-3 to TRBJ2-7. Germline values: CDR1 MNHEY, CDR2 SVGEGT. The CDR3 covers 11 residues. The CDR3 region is CASTTTDEQYF.

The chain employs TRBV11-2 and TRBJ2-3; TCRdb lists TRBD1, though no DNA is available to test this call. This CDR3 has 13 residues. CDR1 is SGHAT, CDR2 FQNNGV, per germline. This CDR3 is CASSWDSTDTQYF.

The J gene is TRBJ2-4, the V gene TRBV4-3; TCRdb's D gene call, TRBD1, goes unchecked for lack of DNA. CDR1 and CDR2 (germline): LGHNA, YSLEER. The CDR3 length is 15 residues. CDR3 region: CASSLDRGNLDIQYF.

This CDR3 reads CASSSSTAEKLFF. V and J are TRBV7-9 and TRBJ1-4. The CDR3 is made up of 13 amino acids. Germline loops: CDR1 SEHNR, CDR2 FQNEAQ (reference sequence).

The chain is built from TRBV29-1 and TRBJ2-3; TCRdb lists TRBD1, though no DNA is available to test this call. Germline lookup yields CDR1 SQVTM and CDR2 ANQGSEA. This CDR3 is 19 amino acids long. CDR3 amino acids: CSVKGIRDGGKAGTDTQYF.

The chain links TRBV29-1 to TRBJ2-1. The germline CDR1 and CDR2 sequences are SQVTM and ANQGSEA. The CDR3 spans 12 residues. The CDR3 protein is CSVVRRYNEQFF.

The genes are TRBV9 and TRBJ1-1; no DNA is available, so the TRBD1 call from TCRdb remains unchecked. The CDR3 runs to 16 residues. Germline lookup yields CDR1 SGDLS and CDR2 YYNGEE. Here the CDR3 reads CASSVEPGQGNTEAFF.

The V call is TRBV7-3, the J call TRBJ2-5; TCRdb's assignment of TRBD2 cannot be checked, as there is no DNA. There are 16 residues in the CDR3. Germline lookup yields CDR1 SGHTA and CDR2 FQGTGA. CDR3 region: CASSLGTSGFQETQYF.

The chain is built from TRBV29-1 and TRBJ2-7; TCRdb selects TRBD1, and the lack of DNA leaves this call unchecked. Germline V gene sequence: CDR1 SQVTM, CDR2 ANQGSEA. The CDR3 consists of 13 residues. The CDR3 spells CSVRTVNSYEQYF.

CDR3 sequence reads: CASSYNGGNTEAFF. The J gene is TRBJ1-1, the V gene TRBV6-5. The CDR3 extends over 14 amino acids. Germline V gene sequence: CDR1 MNHEY, CDR2 SVGAGI.

This CDR3 reads CASSPPGLAGGSGEQFF. The V and J genes are TRBV12-3 or TRBV12-4 and TRBJ2-1; there is no DNA to check the TCRdb D call of TRBD2. This CDR3 comprises 17 residues.

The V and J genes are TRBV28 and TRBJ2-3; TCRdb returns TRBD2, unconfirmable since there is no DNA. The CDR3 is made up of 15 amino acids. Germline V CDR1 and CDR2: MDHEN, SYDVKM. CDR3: CASSLTSGRRDTQYF.

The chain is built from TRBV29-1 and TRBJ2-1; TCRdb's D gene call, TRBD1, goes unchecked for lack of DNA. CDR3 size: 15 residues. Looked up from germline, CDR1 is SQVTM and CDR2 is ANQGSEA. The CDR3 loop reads CSVVPGTGTYNEQFF.

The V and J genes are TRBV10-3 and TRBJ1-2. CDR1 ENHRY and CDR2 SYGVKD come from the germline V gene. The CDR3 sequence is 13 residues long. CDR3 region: CATAGGDSYGYTF.

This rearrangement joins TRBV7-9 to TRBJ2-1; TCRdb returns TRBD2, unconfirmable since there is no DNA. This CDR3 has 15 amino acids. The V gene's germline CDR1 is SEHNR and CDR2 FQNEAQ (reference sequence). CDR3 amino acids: CASSSSGAGYNEQFF.

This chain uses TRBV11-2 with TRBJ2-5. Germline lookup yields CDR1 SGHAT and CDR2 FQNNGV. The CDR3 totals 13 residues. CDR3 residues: CASSRSNGETQYF. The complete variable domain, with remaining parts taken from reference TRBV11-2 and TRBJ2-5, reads EAGVAQSPRYKIIEKRQSVAFWCNPISGHATLYWYQQILGQGPKLLIQFQNNGVVDDSQLPKDRFSAERLKGVDSTLKIQPAKLEDSAVYLCASSRSNGETQYFGPGTRLLVL.

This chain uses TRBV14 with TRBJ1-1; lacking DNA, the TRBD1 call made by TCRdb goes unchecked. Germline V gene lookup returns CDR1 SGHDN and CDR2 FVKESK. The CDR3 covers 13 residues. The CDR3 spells CASSQWGLTEAFF. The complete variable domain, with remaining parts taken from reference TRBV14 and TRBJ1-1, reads EAGVTQFPSHSVIEKGQTVTLRCDPISGHDNLYWYRRVMGKEIKFLLHFVKESKQDESGMPNNRFLAERTGGTYSTLKVQPAELEDSGVYFCASSQWGLTEAFFGQGTRLTVV.

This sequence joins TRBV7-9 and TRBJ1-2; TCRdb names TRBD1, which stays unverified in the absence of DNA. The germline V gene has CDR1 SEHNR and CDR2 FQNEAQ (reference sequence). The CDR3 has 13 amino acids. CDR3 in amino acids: CASSSGQIYGYTF.

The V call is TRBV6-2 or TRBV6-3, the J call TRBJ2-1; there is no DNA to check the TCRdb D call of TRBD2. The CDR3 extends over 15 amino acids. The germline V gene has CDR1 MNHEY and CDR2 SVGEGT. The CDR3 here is CASCPSGGAGNEQFF.

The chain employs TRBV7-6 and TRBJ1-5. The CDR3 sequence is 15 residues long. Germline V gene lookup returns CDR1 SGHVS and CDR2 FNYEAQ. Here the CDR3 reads CASSLGVGLDQPQHF.